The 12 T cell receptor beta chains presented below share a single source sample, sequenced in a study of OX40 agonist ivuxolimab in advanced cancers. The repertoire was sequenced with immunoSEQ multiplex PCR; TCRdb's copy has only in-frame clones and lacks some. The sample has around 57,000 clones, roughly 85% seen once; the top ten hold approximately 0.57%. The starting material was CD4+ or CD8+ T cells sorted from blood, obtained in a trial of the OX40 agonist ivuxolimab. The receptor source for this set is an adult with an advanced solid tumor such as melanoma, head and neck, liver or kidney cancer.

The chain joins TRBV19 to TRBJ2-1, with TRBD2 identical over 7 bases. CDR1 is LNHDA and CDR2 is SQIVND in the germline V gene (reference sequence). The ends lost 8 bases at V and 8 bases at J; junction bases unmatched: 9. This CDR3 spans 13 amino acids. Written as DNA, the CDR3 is TGTGCCAGTGGGGAGGGAGACGTGGATGAGCAGTTCTTC. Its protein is CASGEGDVDEQFF.

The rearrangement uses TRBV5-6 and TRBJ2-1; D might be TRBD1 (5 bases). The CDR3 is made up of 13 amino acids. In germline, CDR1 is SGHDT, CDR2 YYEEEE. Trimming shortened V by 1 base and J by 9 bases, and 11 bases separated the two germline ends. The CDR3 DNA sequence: TGTGCCAGCAGCTTGAATGTCGACAGTGAGCAGTTCTTC. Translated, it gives CASSLNVDSEQFF.

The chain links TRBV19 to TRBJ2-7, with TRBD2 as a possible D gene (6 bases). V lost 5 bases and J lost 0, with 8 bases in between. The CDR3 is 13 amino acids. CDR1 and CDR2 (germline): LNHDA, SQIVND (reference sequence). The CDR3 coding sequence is TGTGCCAGTAGTGGGGGGAGCTCCTACGAGCAGTACTTC. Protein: CASSGGSSYEQYF.

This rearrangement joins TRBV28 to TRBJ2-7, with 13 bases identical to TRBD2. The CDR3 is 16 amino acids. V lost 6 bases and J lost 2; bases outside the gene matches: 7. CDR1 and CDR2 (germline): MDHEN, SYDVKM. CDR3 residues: CASRPPGLAGTYEQYF. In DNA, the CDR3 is TGTGCCAGCAGGCCTCCGGGACTAGCGGGAACCTACGAGCAGTACTTC.

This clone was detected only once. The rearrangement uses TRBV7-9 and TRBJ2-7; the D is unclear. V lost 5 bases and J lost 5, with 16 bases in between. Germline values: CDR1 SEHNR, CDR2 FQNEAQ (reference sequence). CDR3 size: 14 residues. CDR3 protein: CASSPPAGRNEQYF. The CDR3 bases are TGTGCCAGCAGCCCCCCCGCCGGCCGGAACGAGCAGTACTTC.

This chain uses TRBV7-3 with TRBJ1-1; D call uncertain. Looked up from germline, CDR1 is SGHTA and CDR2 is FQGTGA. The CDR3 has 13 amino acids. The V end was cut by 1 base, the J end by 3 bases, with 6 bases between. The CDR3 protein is CASSLIRDTEAFF. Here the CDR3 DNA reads TGTGCCAGCAGCTTAATTCGAGACACTGAAGCTTTCTTT.

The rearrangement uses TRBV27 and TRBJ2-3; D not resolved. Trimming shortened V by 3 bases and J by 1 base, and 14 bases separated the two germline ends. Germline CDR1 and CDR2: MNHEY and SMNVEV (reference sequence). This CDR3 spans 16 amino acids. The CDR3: CASSFIPTGGTDTQYF. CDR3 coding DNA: TGTGCCAGCAGTTTCATACCAACCGGAGGCACAGATACGCAGTATTTT.

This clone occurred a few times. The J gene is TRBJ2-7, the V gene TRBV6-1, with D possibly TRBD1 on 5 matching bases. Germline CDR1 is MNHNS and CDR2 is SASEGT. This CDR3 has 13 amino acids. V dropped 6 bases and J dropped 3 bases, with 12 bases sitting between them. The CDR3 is CASRTGLLYEQYF. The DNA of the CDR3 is TGTGCCAGCAGAACAGGCCTCCTCTACGAGCAGTACTTC.

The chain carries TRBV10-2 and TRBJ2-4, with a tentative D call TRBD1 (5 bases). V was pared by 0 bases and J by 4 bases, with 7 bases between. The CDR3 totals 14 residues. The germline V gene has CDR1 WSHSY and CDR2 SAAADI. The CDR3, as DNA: TGCGCCAGCAGTGAGTCGACAGAGAAAAACATTCAGTACTTC. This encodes CASSESTEKNIQYF.

The DNA of the CDR3 is TGTGCCAGCACCGACGATGGGGGTGGCTCTTACAATGAGCAGTTCTTC. It is translated as CASTDDGGGSYNEQFF. The J gene is TRBJ2-1, the V gene TRBV28; D may be TRBD1 or TRBD2 (5 bases each). Trimming left V 7 bases short and J 4 bases short, with 20 bases between. CDR3 length: 16 amino acids. Germline V gene data show CDR1 as MDHEN and CDR2 as SYDVKM. The entire variable domain, with the rest obtained from reference TRBV28 and TRBJ2-1, is as follows: DVKVTQSSRYLVKRTGEKVFLECVQDMDHENMFWYRQDPGLGLRLIYFSYDVKMKEKGDIPEGYSVSREKKERFSLILESASTNQTSMYLCASTDDGGGSYNEQFFGPGTRLTVL.

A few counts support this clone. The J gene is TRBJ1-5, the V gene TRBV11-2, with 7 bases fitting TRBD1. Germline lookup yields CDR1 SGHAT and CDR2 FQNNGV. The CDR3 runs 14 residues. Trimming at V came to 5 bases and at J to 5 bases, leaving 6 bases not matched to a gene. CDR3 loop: CASSPGGTDQPQHF. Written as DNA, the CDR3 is TGTGCCAGCAGCCCAGGGGGAACCGATCAGCCCCAGCATTTT.

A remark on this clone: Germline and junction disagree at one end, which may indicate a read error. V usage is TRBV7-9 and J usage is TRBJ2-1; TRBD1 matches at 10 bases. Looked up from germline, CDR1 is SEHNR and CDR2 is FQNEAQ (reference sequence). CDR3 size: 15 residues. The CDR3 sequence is CASSLRTGGYSEQFF. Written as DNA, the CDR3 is TGTGCCAGCAGCCTCAGGACAGGGGGATACAGTGAGCAGTTCTTC. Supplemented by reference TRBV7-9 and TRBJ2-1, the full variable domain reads DTGVSQNPRHKITKRGQNVTFRCDPISEHNRLYWYRQTLGQGPEFLTYFQNEAQLEKSRLLSDRFSAERPKGSFSTLEIQRTEQGDSAMYLCASSLRTGGYSEQFFGPGTRLTVL.